This TCR beta chain was captured in a study of blood T cell repertoires in COVID-19. Study as a whole: The samples span acute and convalescent COVID-19 from the United States, Italy and Spain.

Per the original data handling: Amplification from reference gene primers served as the basis for estimated nucleated cell counts. Sequencing used immunoSEQ multiplex PCR; TCRdb keeps in-frame clones, though not all of them. The DNA gave D and trimming, while V, J and clone size come from that table. Altogether over 350,000 clones are present, roughly nine tenths being singletons, with the ten largest covering over 1.5%. Individuals aged roughly 18 to 95 years were recruited from approximately 22 US areas. Participant-reported clinical history was the basis for cohort assignment. This CDR3 contains 12 residues. V was cut by 8 bases and J by 4 bases, with 11 bases left in between.

The sequencing input was PBMCs or T cells enriched from blood (not recorded which). This clonotype was sampled from a woman in her late teens or twenties with acute COVID-19. The chain combines TRBV12-3 or TRBV12-4 with TRBJ1-2; D is unresolved. The CDR3 bases are TGTGCCAGCGCCGAGGCCGGCTATGGCTACACCTTC. Amino acids: CASAEAGYGYTF.